Following are 22 T cell receptor beta chains from one sample sequenced in a study of shared clonotypes between healthy human individuals. Clones were sequenced by immunoSEQ multiplex PCR, and TCRdb holds only the in-frame ones, with some missing. The sample has about 2.3 million clones, just under 95% seen once. The sequencing sample was made of naive CD4+ T cells from PBMCs. Indicated subset: CD45RA+ positively selected. The source of these receptors is a man in his late teens or twenties in good health. Some clones in this sample may be carry-over from other donors' samples.

The rearrangement joins TRBV6-5 to TRBJ1-1; 7 nucleotides line up with TRBD1. The CDR3 is made up of 13 amino acids. J gave up 4 bases and V 8 bases, and 7 bases lay outside the gene matches. CDR1 is MNHEY and CDR2 is SVGAGI in the germline V gene. The CDR3 reads CASPTGWGTEAFF. Here the CDR3 DNA reads TGTGCCAGCCCGACAGGGTGGGGCACTGAAGCTTTCTTT.

V usage is TRBV5-1 and J usage is TRBJ2-2; 10 nucleotides line up with TRBD1. Looked up from germline, CDR1 is SGHRS and CDR2 is YFSETQ. V shed 3 bases, J shed 4 bases, and the junction held 9 bases outside the gene matches. CDR3 length: 17 amino acids. CDR3 sequence (DNA): TGCGCCAGCAGCTCCCGGGACAGGGGAGTTTTCACCGGGGAGCTGTTTTTT. Translated: CASSSRDRGVFTGELFF.

This rearrangement joins TRBV5-3 to TRBJ2-7, with TRBD1 matching 10 bases. TRBV5-3 is treated as an ORF (open reading frame) with a function not yet certain. The CDR3 contains 13 residues. V shed 7 bases, J shed 6 bases, and the junction held 7 bases outside the gene matches. CDR3 region: CARPRQGAPEQYF. The DNA of the CDR3 is TGTGCCAGACCCCGACAGGGGGCTCCCGAGCAGTACTTC.

The chain employs TRBV11-2 and TRBJ2-4; 7 bases align to TRBD2. Germline CDR1 is SGHAT and CDR2 is FQNNGV. With V trimmed by 2 bases and J by 5 bases, 15 bases remained unmatched. The CDR3 has 18 amino acids. DNA for the CDR3: TGTGCCAGCAGCTTATCGACTTGGGACTATGATGTCGAAAACATTCAGTACTTC. It codes for CASSLSTWDYDVENIQYF.

The CDR3: CASSYSGQGPYNEQFF. Written as DNA, the CDR3 is TGTGCCAGCAGTTACTCCGGACAGGGGCCCTACAATGAGCAGTTCTTC. This chain connects TRBV6-6 to TRBJ2-1; 9 bases agree with TRBD1. The CDR3 is made up of 16 amino acids. The junction had 2 bases not matched to a gene; V was cut back by 0 bases and J by 2 bases. Germline CDR1 is MNHNY and CDR2 is SVGAGI (reference sequence).

The chain recombines TRBV9 with TRBJ2-2; D uncertain. CDR1 is SGDLS and CDR2 is YYNGEE in the germline V gene. The germline V and J ends were trimmed by 5 bases and 8 bases, with 19 bases remaining between them. The CDR3 consists of 15 residues. CDR3 nucleotides: TGTGCCAGCAGATTTGGATTAGTGGATGCAGGGGAGCTGTTTTTT. Translated: CASRFGLVDAGELFF.

The chain has TRBV5-3 and TRBJ2-7; D not certain. TRBV5-3 is given ORF status, its function remaining uncertain. V was cut by 6 bases and J by 8 bases, with 12 bases left in between. The length of the CDR3 is 11 residues. The CDR3 spells CARIPYKQQYF. CDR3 in DNA: TGTGCCAGAATCCCCTATAAACAGCAGTACTTC.

This clone was observed a few times. The chain joins TRBV6-6 to TRBJ1-5; 7 positions match TRBD1. The length of the CDR3 is 15 residues. V shed 4 bases, J shed 7 bases, and the junction held 10 bases outside the gene matches. Germline CDR1 reads MNHNY; CDR2 reads SVGAGI (reference sequence). CDR3 DNA sequence: TGTGCCAGCAGTTCTACGACAGGGCGTGCACAGCCCCAGCATTTT. This translates into CASSSTTGRAQPQHF.

The chain is built from TRBV5-1 and TRBJ2-1, with unresolved D. The CDR3 is 16 residues long. V was clipped by 0 bases and J by 3 bases, with 13 bases between them. Germline CDR1 SGHRS, CDR2 YFSETQ. CDR3 loop: CASSLGSVGLYNEQFF. CDR3 coding DNA: TGCGCCAGCAGCTTGGGAAGCGTGGGCCTCTACAATGAGCAGTTCTTC.

The V and J genes are TRBV19 and TRBJ2-3, with D tentatively TRBD2 (6 bases). The CDR3 spans 16 residues. From germline, CDR1 is LNHDA and CDR2 SQIVND (reference sequence). V lost 2 bases to trimming and J lost 6 bases, with 18 bases between them. CDR3 region: CASSIPLPGVGDTQYF. The CDR3, as DNA: TGTGCCAGTAGTATACCCTTGCCGGGAGTAGGTGATACGCAGTATTTT. The variable domain in full, completed from reference TRBV19 and TRBJ2-3, reads DGGITQSPKYLFRKEGQNVTLSCEQNLNHDAMYWYRQDPGQGLRLIYYSQIVNDFQKGDIAEGYSVSREKKESFPLTVTSAQKNPTAFYLCASSIPLPGVGDTQYFGPGTRLTVL.

On this clone: Other DNA sequences in this specimen translate into the identical CDR3. This chain joins TRBV7-9 and TRBJ1-2; TRBD1 matches 9 bases. Trimming at V came to 4 bases and at J to 4 bases, leaving 7 bases not matched to a gene. The CDR3 spans 15 residues. Germline values: CDR1 SEHNR, CDR2 FQNEAQ (reference sequence). The CDR3 bases are TGTGCCAGCAGCTCGGGACAGGGCGGTACCTATGGCTACACCTTC. It translates to CASSSGQGGTYGYTF.

This chain joins TRBV6-1 and TRBJ2-1, with no clear D. Looked up from germline, CDR1 is MNHNS and CDR2 is SASEGT. The CDR3 runs 13 residues. Trimming stripped 8 bases from V and 5 bases from J, with 13 bases between. The DNA for the CDR3 is TGTGCCAGCCTTGGCTGGGGTCACAATGAGCAGTTCTTC. This encodes CASLGWGHNEQFF.

The CDR3 DNA reads TGTGCCAGCAGCTCTAAAAAGGCAATAAGCGGGAACACCGGGGAGCTGTTTTTT. Protein: CASSSKKAISGNTGELFF. The rearrangement joins TRBV7-2 to TRBJ2-2; possible D gene TRBD2, 5 bases. The CDR3 loop spans 18 amino acids. V was trimmed by 4 bases and J by 1 base, leaving 19 bases between them. Germline CDR1 SGHTA, CDR2 FQGNSA.

The chain couples TRBV27 to TRBJ2-4; the D is unclear. The CDR3 is 19 residues long. With 5 bases removed from V and 0 bases from J, the gap between germline ends came to 23 bases. Germline CDR1 is MNHEY and CDR2 is SMNVEV (reference sequence). The CDR3 DNA follows: TGTGCCAGCAGTAAGGGCTCTATCGGGCTAAACTTAGCCAAAAACATTCAGTACTTC. Translated: CASSKGSIGLNLAKNIQYF.

The rearrangement uses TRBV28 and TRBJ1-2, with no clear D. Germline CDR1 is MDHEN and CDR2 is SYDVKM. The CDR3 is 14 residues long. V was clipped by 7 bases and J by 0 bases, with 12 bases between them. CDR3 nucleotides: TGTGCCAGCAATACCCTCGTGCCTAACTATGGCTACACCTTC. This translates into CASNTLVPNYGYTF.

The V call is TRBV28, the J call TRBJ2-7; 12 nucleotides align to TRBD1. Trimming took 6 bases from V and 6 from J; bases not matched to a gene: 6. Germline CDR1 and CDR2: MDHEN and SYDVKM. There are 14 residues in the CDR3. The chain's CDR3 is CASRRGTGGGEQYF. DNA for the CDR3: TGTGCCAGCAGACGCGGGACAGGGGGCGGCGAGCAGTACTTC.

The V and J genes are TRBV21-1 and TRBJ2-7; the DNA was not used to check the table's D call, TRBD2. TRBV21-1 is a pseudogene segment. This CDR3 is 22 amino acids long. The CDR3: CATQCILAEGAGGQGGDHEQYF. For the CDR3, the DNA is TGTGCCACCCAATGTATACTCGCGGAAGGGGCGGGAGGGCAAGGCGGGGATCACGAGCAGTACTTC.

V is TRBV19 and J is TRBJ2-7; no reliable D call. Per germline, CDR1 LNHDA and CDR2 SQIVND (reference sequence). Trimming left V 4 bases short and J 3 bases short, with 13 bases between. This CDR3 region has 14 residues. The CDR3 DNA sequence: TGTGCCAGTAGTAAACGGGCTGGAAACTACGAGCAGTACTTC. This gives the protein CASSKRAGNYEQYF.

This clone was counted once. The CDR3 DNA sequence: TGTGCCAGTAGTATAGACTGGGACAGGATGAACACCGGGGAGCTGTTTTTT. This codes for CASSIDWDRMNTGELFF. This chain uses TRBV19 with TRBJ2-2; 8 positions match TRBD1. The V gene end was trimmed by 0 bases and the J gene end by 1 base; junction bases not matched to a gene: 4. The CDR3 is made up of 17 amino acids. Germline V lookup: CDR1 LNHDA, CDR2 SQIVND (reference sequence).

This clone came up once. This sequence joins TRBV18 and TRBJ2-3; 10 bases match TRBD2. This CDR3 comprises 19 residues. The germline CDR1 and CDR2 sequences are KGHSH and LQKENI. V lost 1 base, J lost 4 bases, and 14 bases stayed unmatched. The CDR3 here is CASSPLLPGSGRTADTQYF. The DNA of the CDR3 is TGTGCCAGCTCACCACTGCTCCCCGGTAGCGGGAGGACCGCAGATACGCAGTATTTT.

Only one count was recorded for this clone. V and J are TRBV6-5 and TRBJ2-7, with D maybe TRBD1 (6 bases). Germline-derived CDR1 and CDR2 are MNHEY and SVGAGI. The germline V and J ends were trimmed by 6 bases and 0 bases, with 12 bases remaining between them. This CDR3 has 14 residues. The CDR3 loop reads CASRPQGSSYEQYF. In nucleotides, the CDR3 is TGTGCCAGCAGGCCACAGGGTAGCTCCTACGAGCAGTACTTC.

This rearrangement joins TRBV6-1 to TRBJ1-5, with D perhaps TRBD1 (5 bases). This CDR3 has 20 residues. The germline V and J ends were trimmed by 3 bases and 4 bases, with 28 bases remaining between them. Germline CDR1 MNHNS, CDR2 SASEGT. This CDR3 reads CASSDPRGRQLLKTNQPQHF. CDR3 bases: TGTGCCAGCAGTGACCCCCGTGGTAGACAGCTTTTAAAGACGAATCAGCCCCAGCATTTT.